The rows below give T cell receptor beta chains drawn from one sample of a study of T cell repertoires in cytomegalovirus infection. One entry per CDR3 protein, called by TCRdb with MiXCR from the reads. This table holds under 450,000 distinct CDR3 sequences, just under 35% found once. Their cognate antigens are unknown. Sequenced here: cultured PBMCs, sampled from culture after CMV antigen stimulation. These receptors were collected from a human donor in good health (CMV status not recorded). Some clones in this sample may be carry-over from other donors' samples. Each CDR3 is given with its conserved first and last residue. A D gene is named only where the DNA matches it firmly. Size tells how often a clone was seen (once, few, many) or the class of an expanded clone, and some rows leave it out.

D	size	V	J	CDR3	DNA
-	-	TRBV11-2	TRBJ2-7	CASSPPGAKEQYF	TGTGCCAGCAGTCCGCCGGGGGCTAAAGAGCAGTACTTC
-	few	TRBV6-5	TRBJ1-1	CASSYSPTANTEAFF	TGTGCCAGCAGTTACTCACCGACAGCGAACACTGAAGCTTTCTTT
TRBD2	-	TRBV7-3	TRBJ2-3	CASSLIPGTSGRDTQYF	TGTGCCAGCAGCTTAATTCCCGGGACTAGCGGGCGAGATACGCAGTATTTT
-	-	TRBV6-1	TRBJ2-5	CASSEEGLGETQYF	TGTGCCAGCAGTGAAGAAGGGTTGGGAGAGACCCAGTACTTC
-	-	TRBV7-4	TRBJ2-3	CASTSHRALYTNTQYF	TGTGCCAGCACCTCACACCGGGCACTATACACAAATACGCAGTATTTT
-	once	TRBV5-4	TRBJ2-7	CASTKQDSYEQYF	TGTGCCAGCACCAAGCAGGACTCCTACGAGCAGTACTTC
-	-	TRBV5-1	TRBJ2-7	CASRKNEISVHEQYF	TGCGCCAGCAGAAAGAATGAGATCTCTGTCCACGAGCAGTACTTC
TRBD2	-	TRBV7-6	TRBJ2-3	CASSLAFSFSSGPGTDTQYF	TGTGCCAGCAGCTTGGCGTTCTCTTTTTCTAGCGGACCAGGCACAGATACGCAGTATTTT
-	-	TRBV4-1	TRBJ1-2	CASSQVSWGGGYTF	TGCGCCAGCAGCCAAGTGTCCTGGGGTGGAGGCTACACCTTC
TRBD1	-	TRBV7-6	TRBJ1-1	CASSLGDRGAFF	TGTGCCAGCAGCTTAGGGGACAGGGGAGCTTTCTTT
TRBD2	few	TRBV5-6	TRBJ2-1	CASSPPGTSANEQFF	TGTGCCAGCAGCCCGCCGGGGACTAGCGCAAATGAGCAGTTCTTC